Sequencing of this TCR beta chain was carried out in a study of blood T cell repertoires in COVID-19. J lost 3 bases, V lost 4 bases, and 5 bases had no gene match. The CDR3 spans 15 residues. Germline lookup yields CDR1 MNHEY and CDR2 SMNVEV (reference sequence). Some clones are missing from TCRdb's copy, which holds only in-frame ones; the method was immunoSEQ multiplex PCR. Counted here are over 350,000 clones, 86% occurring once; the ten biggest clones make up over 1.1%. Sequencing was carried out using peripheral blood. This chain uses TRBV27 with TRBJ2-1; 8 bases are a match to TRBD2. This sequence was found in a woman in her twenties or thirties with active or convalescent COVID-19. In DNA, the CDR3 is TGTGCCAGCAGTTCCGGGAGGGCCTTCTACAATGAGCAGTTCTTC. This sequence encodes CASSSGRAFYNEQFF.